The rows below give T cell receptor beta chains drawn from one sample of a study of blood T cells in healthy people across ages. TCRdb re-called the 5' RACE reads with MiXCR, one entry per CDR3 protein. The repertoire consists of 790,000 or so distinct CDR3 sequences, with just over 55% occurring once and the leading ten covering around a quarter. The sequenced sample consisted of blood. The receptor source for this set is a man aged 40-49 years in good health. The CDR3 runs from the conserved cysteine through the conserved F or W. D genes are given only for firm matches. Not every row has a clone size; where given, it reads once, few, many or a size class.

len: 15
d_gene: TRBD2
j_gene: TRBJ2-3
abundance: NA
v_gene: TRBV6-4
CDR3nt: TGTGCCAGCAGCCTAGCGGGAGAAAGGGGAGATACGCAGTATTTT
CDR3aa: CASSLAGERGDTQYF

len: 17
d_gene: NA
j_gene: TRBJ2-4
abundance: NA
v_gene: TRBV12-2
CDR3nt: TGTGCAAGTCGCTTTTCCTTGGACTTGGGGATCAAAAACATTCAGTACTTC
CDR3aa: CASRFSLDLGIKNIQYF

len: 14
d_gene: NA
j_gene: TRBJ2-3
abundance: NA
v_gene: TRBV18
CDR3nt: TGTGCCATCTCACCGTCTCGTAGCACAGATACGCAGTATTTT
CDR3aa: CAISPSRSTDTQYF

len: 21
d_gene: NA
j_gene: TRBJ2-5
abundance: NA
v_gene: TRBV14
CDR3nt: TGTGCCAGCAGCCAAGATATCAGGATGCAGCATTCAAGCTCTCGTCAAGAGACCCAGTACTTC
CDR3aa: CASSQDIRMQHSSSRQETQYF

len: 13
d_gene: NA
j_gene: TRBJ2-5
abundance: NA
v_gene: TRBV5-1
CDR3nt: TGCGCCAGCAGGCCTGGACACCCCAATGAGCAGTACTTC
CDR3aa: CASRPGHPNEQYF

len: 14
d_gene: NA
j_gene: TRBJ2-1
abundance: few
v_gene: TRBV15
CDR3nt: TGTGCCACCAGCAGCGGGACATTTTACAATGAGCAGTTCTTC
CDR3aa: CATSSGTFYNEQFF

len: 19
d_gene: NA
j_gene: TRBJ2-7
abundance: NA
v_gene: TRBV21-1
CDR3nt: TGTGCCAGCAGCAAAGTTCTGGGACAGCGTGTAAAAAGCTCCTACGAGCAGTACTTC
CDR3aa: CASSKVLGQRVKSSYEQYF

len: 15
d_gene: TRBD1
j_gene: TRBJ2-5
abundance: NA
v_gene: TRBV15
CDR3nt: TGTGCCACCAGCAGAGACTGGACAGGGTCGGAGACCCAGTACTTC
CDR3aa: CATSRDWTGSETQYF

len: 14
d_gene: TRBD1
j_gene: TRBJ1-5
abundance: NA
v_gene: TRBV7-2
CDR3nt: TGTGCCAGCAGCCACGCAGGGGGGCATCAGCCCCAGCATTTT
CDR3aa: CASSHAGGHQPQHF

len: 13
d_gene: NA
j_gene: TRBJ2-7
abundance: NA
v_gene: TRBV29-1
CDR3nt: TGCAGCGTTGAAAAAGGTGACGGCTACGAGCAGTACTTC
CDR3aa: CSVEKGDGYEQYF

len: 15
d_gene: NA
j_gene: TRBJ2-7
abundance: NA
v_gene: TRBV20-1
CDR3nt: TGCAGTGCTAGAGATCCCGGGTTAGGGCTCTACGAGCAGTACTTC
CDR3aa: CSARDPGLGLYEQYF

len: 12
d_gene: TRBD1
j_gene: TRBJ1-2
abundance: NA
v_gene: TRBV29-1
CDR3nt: TGCAGCGTTGAGACAGGGTCCTATGGCTACACCTTC
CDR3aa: CSVETGSYGYTF

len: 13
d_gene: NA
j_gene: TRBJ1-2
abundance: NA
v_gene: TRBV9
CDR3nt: TGTGCCAGCAGCCCCACCACTAACTATGGCTACACCTTC
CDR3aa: CASSPTTNYGYTF

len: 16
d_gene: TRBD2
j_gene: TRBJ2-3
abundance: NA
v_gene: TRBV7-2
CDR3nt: TGTGCCAGCAGCTCAGTTAGGGGCGGGAGACTAGATACGCAGTATTTT
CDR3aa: CASSSVRGGRLDTQYF